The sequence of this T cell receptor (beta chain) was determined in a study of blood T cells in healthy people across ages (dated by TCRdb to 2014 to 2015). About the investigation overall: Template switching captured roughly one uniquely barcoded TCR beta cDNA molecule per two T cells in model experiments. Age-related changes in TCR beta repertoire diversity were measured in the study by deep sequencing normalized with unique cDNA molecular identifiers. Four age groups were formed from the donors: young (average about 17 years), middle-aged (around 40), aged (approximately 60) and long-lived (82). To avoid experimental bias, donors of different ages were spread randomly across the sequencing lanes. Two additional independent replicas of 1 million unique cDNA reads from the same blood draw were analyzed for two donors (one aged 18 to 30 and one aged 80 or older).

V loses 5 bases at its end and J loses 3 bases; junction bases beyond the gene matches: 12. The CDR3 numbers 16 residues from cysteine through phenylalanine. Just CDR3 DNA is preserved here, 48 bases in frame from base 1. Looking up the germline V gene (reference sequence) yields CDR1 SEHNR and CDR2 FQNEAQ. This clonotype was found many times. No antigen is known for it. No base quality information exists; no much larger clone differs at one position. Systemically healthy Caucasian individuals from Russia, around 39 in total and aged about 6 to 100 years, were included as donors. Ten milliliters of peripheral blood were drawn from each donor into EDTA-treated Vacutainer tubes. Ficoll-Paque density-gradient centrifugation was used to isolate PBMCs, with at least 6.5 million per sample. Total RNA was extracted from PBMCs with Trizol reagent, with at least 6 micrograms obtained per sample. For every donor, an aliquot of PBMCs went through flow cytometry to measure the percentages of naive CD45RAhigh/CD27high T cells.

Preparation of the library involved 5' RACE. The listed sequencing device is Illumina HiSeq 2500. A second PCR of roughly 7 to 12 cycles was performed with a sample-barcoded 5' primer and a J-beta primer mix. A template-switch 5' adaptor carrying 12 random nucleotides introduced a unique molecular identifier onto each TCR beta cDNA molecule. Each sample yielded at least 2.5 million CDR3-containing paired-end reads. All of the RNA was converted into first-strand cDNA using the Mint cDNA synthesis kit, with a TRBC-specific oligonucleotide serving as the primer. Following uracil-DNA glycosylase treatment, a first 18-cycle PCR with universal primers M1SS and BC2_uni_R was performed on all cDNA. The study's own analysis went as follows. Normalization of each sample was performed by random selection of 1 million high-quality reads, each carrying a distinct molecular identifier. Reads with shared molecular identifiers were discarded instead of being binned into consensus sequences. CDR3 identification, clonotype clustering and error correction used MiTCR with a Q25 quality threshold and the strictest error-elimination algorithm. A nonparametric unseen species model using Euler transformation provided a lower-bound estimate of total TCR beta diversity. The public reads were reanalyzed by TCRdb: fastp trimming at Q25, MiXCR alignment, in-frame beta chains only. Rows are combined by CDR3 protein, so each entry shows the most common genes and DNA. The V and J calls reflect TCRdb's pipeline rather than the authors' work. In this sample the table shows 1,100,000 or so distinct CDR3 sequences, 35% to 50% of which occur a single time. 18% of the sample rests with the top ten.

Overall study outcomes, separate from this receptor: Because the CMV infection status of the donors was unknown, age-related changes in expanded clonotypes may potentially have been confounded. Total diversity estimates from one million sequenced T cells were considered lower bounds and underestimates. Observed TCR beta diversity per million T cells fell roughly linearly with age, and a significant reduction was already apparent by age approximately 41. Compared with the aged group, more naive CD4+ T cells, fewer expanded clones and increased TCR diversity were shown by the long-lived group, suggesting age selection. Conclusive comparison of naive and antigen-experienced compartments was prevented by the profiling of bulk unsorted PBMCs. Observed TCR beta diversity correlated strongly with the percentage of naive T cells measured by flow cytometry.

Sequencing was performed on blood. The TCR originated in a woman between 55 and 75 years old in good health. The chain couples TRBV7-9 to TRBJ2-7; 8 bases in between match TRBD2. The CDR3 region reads CASSRSGIGGGYEQYF. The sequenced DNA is TGTGCCAGCAGCCGAAGTGGCATCGGGGGGGGCTACGAGCAGTACTTC.